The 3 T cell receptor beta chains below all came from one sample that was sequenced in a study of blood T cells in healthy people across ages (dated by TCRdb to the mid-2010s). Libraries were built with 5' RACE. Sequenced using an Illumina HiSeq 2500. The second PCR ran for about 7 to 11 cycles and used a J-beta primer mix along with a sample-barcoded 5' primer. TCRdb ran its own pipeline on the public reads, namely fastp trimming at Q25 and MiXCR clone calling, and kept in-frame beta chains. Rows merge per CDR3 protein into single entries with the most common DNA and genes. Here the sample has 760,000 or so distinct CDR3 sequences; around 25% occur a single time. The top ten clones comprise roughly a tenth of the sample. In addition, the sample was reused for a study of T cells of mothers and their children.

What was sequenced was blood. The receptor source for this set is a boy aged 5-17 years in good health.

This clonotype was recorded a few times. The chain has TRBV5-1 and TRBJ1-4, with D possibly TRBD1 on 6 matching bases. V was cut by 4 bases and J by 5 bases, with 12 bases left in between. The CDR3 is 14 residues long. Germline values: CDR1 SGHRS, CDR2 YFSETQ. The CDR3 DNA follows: TGCGCCAGCAGCGCGACAGGCGCGAATGAAAAACTGTTTTTT. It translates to CASSATGANEKLFF.

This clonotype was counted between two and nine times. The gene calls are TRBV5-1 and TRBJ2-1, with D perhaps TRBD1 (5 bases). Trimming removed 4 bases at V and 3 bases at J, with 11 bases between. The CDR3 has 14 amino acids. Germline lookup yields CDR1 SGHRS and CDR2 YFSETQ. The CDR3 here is CASSAGPLYNEQFF. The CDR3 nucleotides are TGCGCCAGCAGCGCAGGGCCCCTCTACAATGAGCAGTTCTTC.

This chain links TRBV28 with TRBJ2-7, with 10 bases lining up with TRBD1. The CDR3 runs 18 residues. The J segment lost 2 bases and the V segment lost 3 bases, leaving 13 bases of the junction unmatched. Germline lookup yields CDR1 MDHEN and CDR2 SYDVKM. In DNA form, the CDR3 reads TGTGCCAGCAGTTTGAGGGGACAGGGGTCCAAACGAGCCTACGAGCAGTACTTC. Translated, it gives CASSLRGQGSKRAYEQYF.